Each of the 32 T cell receptor beta chains below was sequenced from the same sample in a study of beta chain features in type 1 diabetes. Whole-study findings and limits: Within each of all four CD4+ subsets, Type 1 diabetes patients had TCRB CDR3s that were moderately but significantly shorter.

As every portion of the isolated RNA was reverse transcribed, the sequencing read expressed TCRB transcripts. Clones were read by immunoSEQ multiplex PCR, and TCRdb kept only the in-frame ones, dropping some. The sample contains some 700,000 clones, around an eighth of which appear only once. The antigens for these receptors are not known. The sequenced material came from naive CD4+ T cells from blood. The receptors here all came from a man aged 18 to 29 with type 1 diabetes.

This clone was counted only a few times. This chain links TRBV7-9 with TRBJ2-5, with D perhaps TRBD1 or TRBD2 (6 bases each). This CDR3 contains 15 residues. Looked up from germline, CDR1 is SEHNR and CDR2 is FQNEAQ (reference sequence). V lost 1 base and J lost 5, with 14 bases in between. CDR3 nucleotide sequence: TGTGCCAGCAGCTTAGGGGACTTTGGACAGGAGACCCAGTACTTC. Translation gives CASSLGDFGQETQYF.

V gene TRBV19 combines with J gene TRBJ1-2; a possible D gene is TRBD1 (5 bases). CDR1 and CDR2 (germline): LNHDA, SQIVND (reference sequence). V was pared by 6 bases and J by 8 bases, with 19 bases between. The CDR3 loop spans 14 amino acids. CDR3 nucleotides: TGTGCCAGTAGCATCGGGAGGGAAAGGGGCGGCTACACCTTC. It codes for CASSIGRERGGYTF.

This clone was counted only a few times. The chain uses TRBV4-1 and TRBJ1-2; a weak D match, TRBD1 (5 bases). The CDR3 has 14 residues. Germline lookup yields CDR1 MGHRA and CDR2 YSYEKL. V gave up 4 bases and J gave up 2 bases, with 11 bases separating them. The CDR3 is CASSPYSGNYGYTF. Here the CDR3 DNA reads TGCGCCAGCAGCCCCTACTCAGGGAACTATGGCTACACCTTC.

The chain is built from TRBV6-1 and TRBJ1-4, with D uncertain. Trimming shortened V by 7 bases and J by 2 bases, and 11 bases separated the two germline ends. The CDR3 has 14 amino acids. CDR1 and CDR2 from the germline V gene are MNHNS and SASEGT. The CDR3 DNA is TGTGCCAGCATCCAAGGAGGGACTAATGAAAAACTGTTTTTT. It yields the protein CASIQGGTNEKLFF.

The genes are TRBV9 and TRBJ1-1; TRBD1 is a possible D gene (5 bases). Trimming cost V 6 bases and J 1 base, with 13 bases left between them. From germline, CDR1 is SGDLS and CDR2 YYNGEE. The CDR3 runs to 14 residues. DNA for the CDR3: TGTGCCAGCACCCCATCCGGGGCGAACACTGAAGCTTTCTTT. It codes for CASTPSGANTEAFF.

There are a few counts of this clone. The rearrangement joins TRBV28 to TRBJ2-1; D possibly corresponds to TRBD1 (6 bases). CDR1 and CDR2 (germline): MDHEN, SYDVKM. The germline V and J ends were trimmed by 10 bases and 4 bases, with 14 bases remaining between them. The CDR3 is 13 amino acids. In DNA form, the CDR3 reads TGTGCCATCACAAGGGGGTCTTACAATGAGCAGTTCTTC. It encodes CAITRGSYNEQFF.

The V call is TRBV5-6, the J call TRBJ1-6; 7 bases are shared with TRBD1. The CDR3 extends over 14 amino acids. With V trimmed by 4 bases and J by 5 bases, 3 bases remained unmatched. CDR1 SGHDT and CDR2 YYEEEE come from the germline V gene. CDR3 loop: CASSGQANNSPLHF. CDR3 nucleotides: TGTGCCAGCAGCGGACAGGCCAATAATTCACCCCTCCACTTT. Together with reference TRBV5-6 and TRBJ1-6, the CDR3 gives the full variable domain: DAGVTQSPTHLIKTRGQQVTLRCSPKSGHDTVSWYQQALGQGPQFIFQYYEEEERQRGNFPDRFSGHQFPNYSSELNVNALLLGDSALYLCASSGQANNSPLHFGNGTRLTVT.

The chain recombines TRBV5-1 with TRBJ2-1; perhaps TRBD1 as D (5 bases). This CDR3 has 15 residues. The germline gives CDR1 SGHRS, CDR2 YFSETQ. With 0 bases removed from V and 8 bases from J, the gap between germline ends came to 15 bases. The CDR3 DNA sequence: TGCGCCAGCAGCTTGGGGCAGGGCGAATCGGATGAGCAGTTCTTC. Translated, it gives CASSLGQGESDEQFF. Full variable domain (rest looked up from reference TRBV5-1 and TRBJ2-1): KAGVTQTPRYLIKTRGQQVTLSCSPISGHRSVSWYQQTPGQGLQFLFEYFSETQRNKGNFPGRFSGRQFSNSRSEMNVSTLELGDSALYLCASSLGQGESDEQFFGPGTRLTVL.

The chain links TRBV6-5 to TRBJ2-7; 7 bases agree with TRBD1. The ends lost 8 bases at V and 3 bases at J; junction bases unmatched: 7. This CDR3 contains 13 residues. Germline CDR1 reads MNHEY; CDR2 reads SVGAGI. The CDR3 DNA reads as TGTGCCAGCGGCAGGGACAGAGACTACGAGCAGTACTTC. It is translated as CASGRDRDYEQYF.

This clone showed up just a few times. The chain carries TRBV29-1 and TRBJ2-3; the match to TRBD2 covers 7 bases. Germline V gene sequence: CDR1 SQVTM, CDR2 ANQGSEA. The CDR3 contains 14 residues. V was clipped by 6 bases and J by 0 bases; unmatched bases: 6. CDR3 sequence reads: CSVQPSGSTDTQYF. The CDR3 DNA is TGCAGCGTCCAACCTAGCGGTAGCACAGATACGCAGTATTTT.

The V call is TRBV7-9, the J call TRBJ2-5; unclear D gene. The CDR3 runs to 15 residues. The germline gives CDR1 SEHNR, CDR2 FQNEAQ (reference sequence). The V end lost 6 bases, the J end lost 5 bases, and 19 bases lay between the germline ends. This CDR3 is CASRLTSVVGETQYF. The CDR3 region has the DNA TGTGCCAGCAGGTTAACGAGCGTGGTGGGGGAGACCCAGTACTTC.

V usage is TRBV9 and J usage is TRBJ2-6; D uncertain. This CDR3 has 15 amino acids. The V end lost 9 bases, the J end lost 0 bases, and 13 bases lay between the germline ends. Germline V gene lookup returns CDR1 SGDLS and CDR2 YYNGEE. The CDR3 sequence is CANTTSASGANVLTF. DNA of the CDR3: TGTGCCAACACGACGTCAGCCTCTGGGGCCAACGTCCTGACTTTC.

This clone has just a few counts. The chain employs TRBV10-3 and TRBJ1-1, with D possibly TRBD1 on 6 matching bases. The CDR3 consists of 15 residues. CDR1 is ENHRY, CDR2 SYGVKD, per germline. The V end was cut by 5 bases, the J end by 1 base, with 14 bases between. The CDR3 region is CAISPGHQTNTEAFF. The CDR3 coding sequence is TGTGCCATCAGTCCGGGACACCAAACGAACACTGAAGCTTTCTTT.

CDR3 residues: CASRERGGSYNEQFF. Written as DNA, the CDR3 is TGTGCCAGCAGAGAGCGGGGGGGCTCCTACAATGAGCAGTTCTTC. The chain is built from TRBV6-5 and TRBJ2-1, with 10 positions matching TRBD2. Germline CDR1 and CDR2: MNHEY and SVGAGI. Unmatched junction bases numbered 2, after V lost 6 bases and J lost 0 bases. This CDR3 is built from 15 residues.

This clone showed up just a few times. The chain recombines TRBV5-4 with TRBJ1-2, with 8 bases matching TRBD1. The CDR3 is 16 residues long. Germline values: CDR1 SGHNT, CDR2 YYREEE (reference sequence). V shed 4 bases and J 4 bases; nucleotides not matched to a gene: 12. The CDR3 loop is CASSEGQASGLYGYTF. CDR3 nucleotides: TGTGCCAGCAGCGAGGGACAGGCCTCAGGCCTCTATGGCTACACCTTC. The full variable domain, rest sourced from reference TRBV5-4 and TRBJ1-2, is ETGVTQSPTHLIKTRGQQVTLRCSSQSGHNTVSWYQQALGQGPQFIFQYYREEENGRGNFPPRFSGLQFPNYSSELNVNALELDDSALYLCASSEGQASGLYGYTFGSGTRLTVV.

The rearrangement joins TRBV30 to TRBJ1-1; D is perhaps TRBD1 (5 bases). V was clipped by 5 bases and J by 10 bases, with 17 bases between them. In germline, CDR1 is GTSNPN, CDR2 SVGIG (reference sequence). The CDR3 has 12 residues. CDR3 region: CAWELGGYRAFF. The CDR3 DNA reads as TGTGCCTGGGAGCTCGGGGGGTATCGAGCTTTCTTT.

This clone was detected only a few times. CDR3 region: CASSPAWGRYEQYF. The DNA of the CDR3 is TGTGCCAGCAGCCCAGCGTGGGGCAGGTACGAGCAGTACTTC. The chain is built from TRBV27 and TRBJ2-7; possibly TRBD1 for D (5 bases). V was clipped by 6 bases and J by 4 bases, with 16 bases between them. Looked up from germline, CDR1 is MNHEY and CDR2 is SMNVEV (reference sequence). This CDR3 comprises 14 residues.

This clone was observed a handful of times. This chain uses TRBV5-6 with TRBJ2-7; the D is unclear. Germline-derived CDR1 and CDR2 are SGHDT and YYEEEE. The CDR3 loop spans 14 amino acids. V was shortened by 3 bases and J by 3 bases, with 13 bases between the two germline ends. The CDR3 region has the DNA TGTGCCAGCAGCTATGGGAAGACGCGCTACGAGCAGTACTTC. Translated: CASSYGKTRYEQYF.

This clone was observed a few times. The V gene is TRBV28, the J gene TRBJ1-2, with unresolved D. This CDR3 is 13 amino acids long. The V gene's germline CDR1 is MDHEN and CDR2 SYDVKM. Trimming left V 4 bases short and J 8 bases short, with 14 bases between. The CDR3 DNA is TGTGCCAGCAGTTCGGCCACAGCGGAAGGCTACACCTTC. It encodes CASSSATAEGYTF.

This chain links TRBV27 with TRBJ2-1, with D uncertain. The CDR3 runs to 15 residues. Deletions cut 2 bases from V and 3 bases from J, with 11 bases between. CDR1 is MNHEY and CDR2 is SMNVEV in the germline V gene (reference sequence). The CDR3 bases are TGTGCCAGCAGTTTAGGGGTAAGCGACTACAATGAGCAGTTCTTC. It encodes CASSLGVSDYNEQFF.

A few counts support this clone. The chain uses TRBV6-1 and TRBJ2-2, with 13 positions matching TRBD2. Trimming cost V 7 bases and J 6 bases; bases outside gene matches: 5. Germline assignment: CDR1 MNHNS and CDR2 SASEGT. The CDR3 loop spans 15 amino acids. This chain's CDR3 is CASIGLAGASGELFF. The CDR3 DNA is TGTGCCAGCATTGGACTAGCGGGGGCCTCCGGGGAGCTGTTTTTT.

This clone appeared a few times. The chain links TRBV4-1 to TRBJ2-7; 9 nucleotides align to TRBD1. Trimming cost V 1 base and J 3 bases; bases outside gene matches: 7. This CDR3 comprises 16 residues. Germline CDR1 MGHRA, CDR2 YSYEKL. CDR3 coding DNA: TGCGCCAGCAGCCAAGGGGGGACAGGGATTCTCTACGAGCAGTACTTC. The encoded protein is CASSQGGTGILYEQYF.

This clone was found a few times. This same CDR3 is encoded by further DNA sequences in the sample. This sequence joins TRBV7-9 and TRBJ1-3; D call uncertain. Trimming took off 1 base at V and 1 base at J, with 5 bases between the two ends. The CDR3 has 14 amino acids. The V gene's germline CDR1 is SEHNR and CDR2 FQNEAQ (reference sequence). The CDR3 here is CASSLDGSGNTIYF. The CDR3 DNA follows: TGTGCCAGCAGCTTAGACGGTTCTGGAAACACCATATATTTT. Complete variable domain (other parts from reference TRBV7-9 and TRBJ1-3): DTGVSQNPRHKITKRGQNVTFRCDPISEHNRLYWYRQTLGQGPEFLTYFQNEAQLEKSRLLSDRFSAERPKGSFSTLEIQRTEQGDSAMYLCASSLDGSGNTIYFGEGSWLTVV.

This clone was seen a few times. The chain recombines TRBV18 with TRBJ1-3, with TRBD1 matching 7 bases. Per the germline V gene, CDR1 is KGHSH and CDR2 is LQKENI. The V segment lost 6 bases and the J segment 2 bases; nucleotides outside the gene matches: 7. The CDR3 spans 15 residues. CDR3 nucleotide sequence: TGTGCCAGCTCTCGCGACAGGGAGGCTGGAAACACCATATATTTT. Translated: CASSRDREAGNTIYF.

The genes are TRBV6-6 and TRBJ1-1; D unresolved. The CDR3 is 13 residues long. Germline V gives CDR1 MNHNY, CDR2 SVGAGI (reference sequence). Trimming left V 7 bases short and J 1 base short, with 10 bases between. CDR3 DNA sequence: TGTGCCAGCACCTTGGAGAAGAACACTGAAGCTTTCTTT. Translation gives CASTLEKNTEAFF.

This clone was seen only a few times. The chain recombines TRBV5-4 with TRBJ1-6; 7 positions agree with TRBD1. V lost 0 bases and J lost 10; bases outside the gene matches: 10. CDR1 SGHNT and CDR2 YYREEE come from the germline V gene (reference sequence). This CDR3 is 16 amino acids long. DNA of the CDR3: TGTGCCAGCAGCTTGGAAAACAGGGGAAGTGGATCACCCCTCCACTTT. Translation gives CASSLENRGSGSPLHF.

The gene calls are TRBV10-1 and TRBJ2-6; 7 bases map to TRBD2. Germline V gene sequence: CDR1 WNHNN, CDR2 SYGVQD (reference sequence). V lost 3 bases, J lost 2 bases, and 1 base stayed unmatched. The CDR3 totals 15 residues. CDR3 residues: CASSDGLAGANVLTF. For the CDR3, the DNA is TGCGCCAGCAGTGACGGACTAGCTGGGGCCAACGTCCTGACTTTC.

CDR3 sequence: CASSQRQGSNEQFF. For the CDR3, the DNA is TGTGCCAGCTCACAGAGACAGGGATCCAATGAGCAGTTCTTC. The chain joins TRBV18 to TRBJ2-1; 7 bases agree with TRBD1. V was clipped by 4 bases and J by 6 bases; unmatched bases: 6. Germline V gene sequence: CDR1 KGHSH, CDR2 LQKENI. CDR3 length equals 14 residues.

This clone was observed a handful of times. The rearrangement links TRBV9 to TRBJ1-5; D is possibly TRBD1 (5 bases). V gave up 3 bases and J gave up 9 bases, with 16 bases separating them. From germline, CDR1 is SGDLS and CDR2 YYNGEE. The CDR3 has 14 residues. CDR3 protein: CASSGGPLYGPQHF. The DNA of the CDR3 is TGTGCCAGCAGCGGGGGACCGCTTTACGGGCCCCAGCATTTT. Variable domain in full (rest from reference TRBV9 and TRBJ1-5): DSGVTQTPKHLITATGQRVTLRCSPRSGDLSVYWYQQSLDQGLQFLIQYYNGEERAKGNILERFSAQQFPDLHSELNLSSLELGDSALYFCASSGGPLYGPQHFGDGTRLSIL.

This clone was counted only a few times. CDR3 amino acids: CASSPPGAAYEQYF. In nucleotides, the CDR3 is TGTGCCAGCTCACCACCGGGGGCTGCCTACGAGCAGTACTTC. This chain uses TRBV18 with TRBJ2-7, with D possibly matching TRBD1 (6 bases). The CDR3 is 14 amino acids. Germline lookup yields CDR1 KGHSH and CDR2 LQKENI. Trimming removed 0 bases at V and 2 bases at J, with 8 bases between.

Note on this clone: Additional DNA sequences in this sample encode the identical CDR3. DNA for the CDR3: TGTGCCATCAGTGAATCCAGGGAGGCCTACAATGAGCAGTTCTTC. Encoded protein: CAISESREAYNEQFF. This chain uses TRBV10-3 with TRBJ2-1; D may be TRBD2 (6 bases). Germline CDR1 ENHRY, CDR2 SYGVKD. V was cut by 3 bases and J by 2 bases, with 11 bases left in between. The CDR3 runs 15 residues.

V and J are TRBV27 and TRBJ2-3; either TRBD1 or TRBD2 may fit D (5 bases each). V shed 0 bases and J shed 3 bases, with 10 bases lying between them. The CDR3 spans 15 residues. Germline loops: CDR1 MNHEY, CDR2 SMNVEV (reference sequence). CDR3 sequence reads: CASSLSWGNTDTQYF. The CDR3 DNA sequence: TGTGCCAGCAGTTTATCTTGGGGGAATACAGATACGCAGTATTTT.